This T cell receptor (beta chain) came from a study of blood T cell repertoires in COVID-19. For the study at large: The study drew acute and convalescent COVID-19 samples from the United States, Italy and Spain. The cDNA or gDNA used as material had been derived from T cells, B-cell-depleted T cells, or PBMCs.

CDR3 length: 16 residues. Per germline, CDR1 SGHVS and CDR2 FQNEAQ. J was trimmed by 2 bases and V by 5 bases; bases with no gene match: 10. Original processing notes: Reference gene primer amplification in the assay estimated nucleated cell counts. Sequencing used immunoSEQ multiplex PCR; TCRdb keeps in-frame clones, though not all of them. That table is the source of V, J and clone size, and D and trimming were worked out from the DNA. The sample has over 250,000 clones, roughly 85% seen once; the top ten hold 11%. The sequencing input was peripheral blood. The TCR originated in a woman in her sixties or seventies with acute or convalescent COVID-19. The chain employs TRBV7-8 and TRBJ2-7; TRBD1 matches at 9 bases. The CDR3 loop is CASSPSTGTGTYEQYF. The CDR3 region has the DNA TGTGCCAGCAGCCCCTCGACCGGGACAGGGACCTACGAGCAGTACTTC.